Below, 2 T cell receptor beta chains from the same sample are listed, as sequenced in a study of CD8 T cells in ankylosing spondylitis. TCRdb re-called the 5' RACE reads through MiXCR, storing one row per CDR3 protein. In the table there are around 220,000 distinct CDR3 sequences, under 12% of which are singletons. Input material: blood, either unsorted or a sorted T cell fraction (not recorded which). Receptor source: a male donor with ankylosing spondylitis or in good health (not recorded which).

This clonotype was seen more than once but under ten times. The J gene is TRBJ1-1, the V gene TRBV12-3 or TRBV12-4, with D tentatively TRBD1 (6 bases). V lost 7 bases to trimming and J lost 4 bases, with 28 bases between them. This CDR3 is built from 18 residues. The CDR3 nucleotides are TGTGCCAGCACCCCCAGAGATTCTTACGGACAGACGGTCACTGAAGCTTTCTTT. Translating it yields CASTPRDSYGQTVTEAFF.

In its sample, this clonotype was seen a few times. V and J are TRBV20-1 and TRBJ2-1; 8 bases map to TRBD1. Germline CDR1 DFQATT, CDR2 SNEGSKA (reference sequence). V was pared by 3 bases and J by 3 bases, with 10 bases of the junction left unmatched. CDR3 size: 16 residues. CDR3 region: CSARGTGGEGYNEQFF. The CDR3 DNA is TGCAGTGCTAGGGGGACAGGTGGAGAGGGCTACAATGAGCAGTTCTTC.